This T cell receptor beta chain was sequenced in a study of cytomegalovirus exposure and HLA in healthy donors. Background on the study: As released early, the data held 75 million to 90 million unique TCRs from HLA-typed donors.

V lost 9 bases, J lost 5 bases, and 17 bases stayed unmatched. Germline V gene lookup returns CDR1 MNHEY and CDR2 SMNVEV (reference sequence). The CDR3 totals 17 residues. Overall study results and limits: The investigators catalogued 164 TCR beta chains as cytomegalovirus-associated.

Details on this clone: Antigen: not known.

Use of 60 Vbeta and 13 Jbeta primers characterized the PCR. Assay used: immunoSEQ multiplex PCR; TCRdb lists only in-frame clones, some missing. The sample holds 150,000 to 180,000 clones; roughly 72% are singletons and the top ten take around 2.3%. The source material was PBMCs. The rearrangement links TRBV27 to TRBJ2-1, with 9 bases fitting TRBD1. This sequence was found in a man aged 25 to 40 in good health and CMV-seronegative. The CDR3 sequence is CASQPTAGTGNNNEQFF. The CDR3 region has the DNA TGTGCCAGTCAGCCAACCGCCGGGACAGGGAATAACAATGAGCAGTTCTTC.